This entry is about one T cell receptor (beta chain). These data are taken from a study of cytomegalovirus exposure and HLA in healthy donors. V lost 4 bases and J 3 bases, leaving 9 bases between the germline ends. This CDR3 contains 13 residues. Germline-derived CDR1 and CDR2 are MNHEY and SVGAGI. Use of 60 Vbeta and 13 Jbeta primers characterized the PCR. Produced via immunoSEQ multiplex PCR; TCRdb's table is partial and in-frame only. The table records roughly 160,000 clones, around 82% of them present only once. Sequencing input: PBMCs. The chain is built from TRBV6-5 and TRBJ1-1; D may be TRBD1 (5 bases). The clonotype originates from a man younger than 40 in good health and CMV-seronegative. This CDR3 reads CASSWGLHTEAFF. CDR3 in DNA: TGTGCCAGCAGTTGGGGCCTGCACACTGAAGCTTTCTTT.